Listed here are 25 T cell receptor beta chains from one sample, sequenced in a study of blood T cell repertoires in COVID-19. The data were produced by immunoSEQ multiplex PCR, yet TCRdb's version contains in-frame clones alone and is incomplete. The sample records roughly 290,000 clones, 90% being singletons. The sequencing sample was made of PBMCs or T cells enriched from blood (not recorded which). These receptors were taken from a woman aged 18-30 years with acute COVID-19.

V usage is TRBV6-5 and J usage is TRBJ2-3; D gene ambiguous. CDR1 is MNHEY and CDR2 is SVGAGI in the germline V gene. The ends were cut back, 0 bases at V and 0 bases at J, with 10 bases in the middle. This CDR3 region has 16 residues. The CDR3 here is CASSYSRGVSTDTQYF. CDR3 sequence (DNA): TGTGCCAGCAGTTACTCGCGCGGAGTTAGCACAGATACGCAGTATTTT.

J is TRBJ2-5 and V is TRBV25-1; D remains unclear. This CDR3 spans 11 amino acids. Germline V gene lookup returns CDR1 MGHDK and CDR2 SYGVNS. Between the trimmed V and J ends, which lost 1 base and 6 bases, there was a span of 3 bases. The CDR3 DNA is TGTGCCAGCAGTGAATGGCAGACCCAGTACTTC. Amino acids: CASSEWQTQYF.

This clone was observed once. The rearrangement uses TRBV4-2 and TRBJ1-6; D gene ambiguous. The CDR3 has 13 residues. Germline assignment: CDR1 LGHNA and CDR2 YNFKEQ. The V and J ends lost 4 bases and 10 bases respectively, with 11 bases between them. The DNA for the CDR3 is TGTGCCAGCAGCCCATCTACCGTCTCACCCCTCCACTTT. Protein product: CASSPSTVSPLHF.

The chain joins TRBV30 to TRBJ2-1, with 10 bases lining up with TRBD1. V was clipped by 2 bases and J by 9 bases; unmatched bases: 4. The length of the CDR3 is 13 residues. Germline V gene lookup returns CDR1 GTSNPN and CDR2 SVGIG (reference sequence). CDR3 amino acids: CAWSRRTGGEQFF. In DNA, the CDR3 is TGTGCCTGGAGTCGTAGGACAGGGGGTGAGCAGTTCTTC.

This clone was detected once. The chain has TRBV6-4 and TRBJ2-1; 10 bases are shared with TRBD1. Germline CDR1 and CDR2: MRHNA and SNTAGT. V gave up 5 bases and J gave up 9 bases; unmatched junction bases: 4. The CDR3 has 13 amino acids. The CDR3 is CASSQTGGGEQFF. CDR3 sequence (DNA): TGTGCCAGCAGTCAGACAGGGGGCGGTGAGCAGTTCTTC.

CDR3 loop: CASSPIPGPYEQYF. The CDR3, as DNA: TGTGCCAGCAGCCCTATTCCGGGTCCCTACGAGCAGTACTTC. The chain recombines TRBV9 with TRBJ2-7; D remains ambiguous. This CDR3 comprises 14 residues. Trimming took 4 bases from V and 2 from J, leaving 13 bases between them. Germline lookup yields CDR1 SGDLS and CDR2 YYNGEE.

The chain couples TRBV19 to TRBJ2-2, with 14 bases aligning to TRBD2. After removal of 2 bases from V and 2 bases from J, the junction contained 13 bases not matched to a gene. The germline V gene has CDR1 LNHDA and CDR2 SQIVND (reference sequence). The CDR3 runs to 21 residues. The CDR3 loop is CASSIRFYLGLAGGNTGELFF. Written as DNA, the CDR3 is TGTGCCAGTAGTATAAGGTTTTATCTCGGACTAGCGGGAGGTAACACCGGGGAGCTGTTTTTT.

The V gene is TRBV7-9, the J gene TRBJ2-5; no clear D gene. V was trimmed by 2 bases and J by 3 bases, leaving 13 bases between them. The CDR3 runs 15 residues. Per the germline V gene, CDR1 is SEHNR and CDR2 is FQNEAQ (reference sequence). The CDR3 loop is CASSLRVGGKETQYF. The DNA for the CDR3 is TGTGCCAGCAGCTTACGTGTTGGCGGCAAAGAGACCCAGTACTTC.

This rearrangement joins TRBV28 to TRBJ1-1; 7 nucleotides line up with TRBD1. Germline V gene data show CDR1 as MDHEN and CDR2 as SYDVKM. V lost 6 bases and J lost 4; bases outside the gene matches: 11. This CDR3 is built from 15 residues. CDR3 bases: TGTGCCAGCAGGACAAACAGGGGTAGTATCACTGAAGCTTTCTTT. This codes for CASRTNRGSITEAFF.

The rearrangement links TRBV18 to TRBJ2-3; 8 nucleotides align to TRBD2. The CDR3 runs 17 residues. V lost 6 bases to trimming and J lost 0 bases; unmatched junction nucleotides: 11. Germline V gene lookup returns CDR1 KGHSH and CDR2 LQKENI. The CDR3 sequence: CASSQIPAGVSTDTQYF. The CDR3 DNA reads TGTGCCAGCTCCCAGATACCAGCGGGGGTAAGCACAGATACGCAGTATTTT.

The CDR3 DNA sequence: TGCGCCAGCAGTGTTTCAGGGCTAGGGGAGACCCAGTACTTC. It is translated as CASSVSGLGETQYF. The rearrangement joins TRBV10-2 to TRBJ2-5; D might be TRBD1 (5 bases). The CDR3 spans 14 residues. V was clipped by 4 bases and J by 5 bases, with 14 bases between them. Germline V lookup: CDR1 WSHSY, CDR2 SAAADI.

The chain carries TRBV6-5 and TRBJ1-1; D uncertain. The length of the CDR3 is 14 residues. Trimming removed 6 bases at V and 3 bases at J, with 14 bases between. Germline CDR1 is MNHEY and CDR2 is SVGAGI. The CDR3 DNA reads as TGTGCCAGCAGCCCGAGAACCGGGGACACTGAAGCTTTCTTT. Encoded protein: CASSPRTGDTEAFF.

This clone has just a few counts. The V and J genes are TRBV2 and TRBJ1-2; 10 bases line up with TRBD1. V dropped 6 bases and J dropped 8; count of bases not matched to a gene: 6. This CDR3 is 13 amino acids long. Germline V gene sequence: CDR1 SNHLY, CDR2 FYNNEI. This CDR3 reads CASRDPTGGGYTF. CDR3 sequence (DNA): TGTGCCAGCAGGGACCCGACAGGGGGCGGCTACACCTTC.

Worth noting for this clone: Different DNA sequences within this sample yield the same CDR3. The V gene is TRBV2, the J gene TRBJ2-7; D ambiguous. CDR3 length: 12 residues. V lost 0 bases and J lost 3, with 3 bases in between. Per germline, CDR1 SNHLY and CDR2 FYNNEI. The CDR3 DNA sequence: TGTGCCAGCAGTGAAGCCTACTACGAGCAGTACTTC. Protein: CASSEAYYEQYF.

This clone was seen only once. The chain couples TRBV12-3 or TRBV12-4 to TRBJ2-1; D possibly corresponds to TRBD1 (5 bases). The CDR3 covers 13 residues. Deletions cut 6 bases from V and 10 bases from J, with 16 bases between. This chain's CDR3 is CASRKGATYEQFF. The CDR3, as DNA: TGTGCCAGCAGAAAAGGGGCGACCTACGAGCAGTTCTTC.

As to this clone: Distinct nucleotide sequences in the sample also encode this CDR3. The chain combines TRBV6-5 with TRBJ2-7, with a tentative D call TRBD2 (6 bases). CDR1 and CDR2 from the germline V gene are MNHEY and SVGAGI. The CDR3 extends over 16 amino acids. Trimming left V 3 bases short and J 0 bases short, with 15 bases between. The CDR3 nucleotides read TGTGCCAGCAGTTATTACGGTAGCGGACACTCCTACGAGCAGTACTTC. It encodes CASSYYGSGHSYEQYF.

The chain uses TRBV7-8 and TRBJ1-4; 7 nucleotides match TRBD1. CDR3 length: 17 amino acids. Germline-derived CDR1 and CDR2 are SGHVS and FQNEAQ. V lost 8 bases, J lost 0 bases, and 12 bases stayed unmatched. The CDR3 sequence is CASYRTGAPATNEKLFF. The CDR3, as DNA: TGTGCCAGCTATCGAACAGGGGCTCCGGCAACTAATGAAAAACTGTTTTTT.

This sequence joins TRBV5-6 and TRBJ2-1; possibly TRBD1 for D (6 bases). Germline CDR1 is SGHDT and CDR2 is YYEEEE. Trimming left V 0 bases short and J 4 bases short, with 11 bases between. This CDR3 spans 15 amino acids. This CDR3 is CASSLAGARYNEQFF. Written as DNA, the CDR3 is TGTGCCAGCAGCTTGGCAGGGGCGCGGTACAATGAGCAGTTCTTC.

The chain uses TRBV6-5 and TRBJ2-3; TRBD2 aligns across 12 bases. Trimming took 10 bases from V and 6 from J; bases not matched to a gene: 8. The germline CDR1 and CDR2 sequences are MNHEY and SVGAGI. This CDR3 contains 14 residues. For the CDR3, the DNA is TGTGCCACCAAGACTAGCGGGAGCGTGGATACGCAGTATTTT. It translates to CATKTSGSVDTQYF.

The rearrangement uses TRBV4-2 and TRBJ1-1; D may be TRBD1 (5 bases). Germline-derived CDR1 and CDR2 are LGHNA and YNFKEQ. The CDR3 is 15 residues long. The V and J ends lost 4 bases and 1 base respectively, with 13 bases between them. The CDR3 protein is CASSPGRTGNTEAFF. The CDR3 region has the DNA TGTGCCAGCAGCCCAGGGCGGACCGGGAACACTGAAGCTTTCTTT.

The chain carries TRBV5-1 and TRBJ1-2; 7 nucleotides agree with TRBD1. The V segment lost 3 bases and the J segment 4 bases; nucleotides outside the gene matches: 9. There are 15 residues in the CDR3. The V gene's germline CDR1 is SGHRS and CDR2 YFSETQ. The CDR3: CASSSGTATFYGYTF. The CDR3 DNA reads TGCGCCAGCAGCTCCGGGACAGCCACCTTCTATGGCTACACCTTC.

The CDR3 DNA reads TGTGCCAGCAGCAGAGAGACAGCTACTAACTATGGCTACACCTTC. Its translation: CASSRETATNYGYTF. The rearrangement joins TRBV7-2 to TRBJ1-2; a possible D gene is TRBD1 (5 bases). This CDR3 has 15 residues. CDR1 is SGHTA, CDR2 FQGNSA, per germline. With 5 bases removed from V and 0 bases from J, the gap between germline ends came to 13 bases.

This CDR3 is CASSTQRLAGGYEQYF. CDR3 coding DNA: TGTGCCAGCAGCACCCAGAGACTAGCGGGAGGGTACGAGCAGTACTTC. The chain links TRBV7-2 to TRBJ2-7; 14 bases are a match to TRBD2. In germline, CDR1 is SGHTA, CDR2 FQGNSA. Losses at the gene ends were 5 bases for V and 4 bases for J; bases not matched to a gene: 7. CDR3 length: 16 residues.

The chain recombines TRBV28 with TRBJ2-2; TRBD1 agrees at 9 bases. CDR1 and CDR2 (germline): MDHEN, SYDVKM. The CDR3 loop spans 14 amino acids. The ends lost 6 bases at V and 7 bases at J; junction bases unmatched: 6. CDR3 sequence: CASRITGGNGELFF. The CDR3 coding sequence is TGTGCCAGCAGGATTACAGGGGGCAACGGGGAGCTGTTTTTT.

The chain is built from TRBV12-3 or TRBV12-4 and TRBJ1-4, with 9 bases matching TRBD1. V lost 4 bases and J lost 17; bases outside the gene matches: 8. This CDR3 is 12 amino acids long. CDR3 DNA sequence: TGTGCCAGCAGTTACAGGACAGGGGCCCTCTTTTTT. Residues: CASSYRTGALFF.